This T cell receptor beta chain was sequenced in a study of T cell responses to AZD1222 COVID-19 vaccine. Study-wide findings and caveats: Close to half of spike-specific TCRs reportedly recognize unmutated variant regions.

The method was immunoSEQ multiplex PCR; TCRdb's version includes in-frame clones alone and lacks a portion of them. The sample includes 95,000 to 150,000 clones, 80% to 90% of them seen just once. With respect to this clone: Its matching antigen is unknown.

The sequence was obtained from an adult in good health. The source material was peripheral blood, sampled on day 0 of AZD1222 vaccination.

This chain's CDR3 is CASSEARGYGYTF. The DNA for the CDR3 is TGTGCCAGCAGTGAAGCTCGGGGCTATGGCTACACCTTC. The chain employs TRBV6-1 and TRBJ1-2; D gene unclear. V lost 0 bases and J lost 4, with 6 bases in between. Germline V gives CDR1 MNHNS, CDR2 SASEGT. The CDR3 is made up of 13 amino acids.